A selection of T cell receptor beta chains follows, all from one sample in a study of blood T cell repertoires in COVID-19. Profiled with immunoSEQ multiplex PCR; TCRdb holds only in-frame clones, not every one. This table has tens of thousands of clones, approximately 80% appearing once. Sequencing used peripheral blood. These receptors originate from a human donor in a cohort sampled during active COVID-19. Both conserved end residues are part of each CDR3. A D gene is named only where the DNA matches it firmly. The listing skips clone size in some rows; elsewhere it reads once, few, many or a size class.

>TRBV12-3/TRBV12-4|.|TRBJ1-2|.
CASSPGTRYGYTF
TGTGCCAGCAGTCCCGGGACACGGTATGGCTACACCTTC
>TRBV4-3|once|TRBJ2-4|.
CASSQDHPGGRNIQYF
TGCGCCAGCAGCCAAGATCATCCCGGGGGTCGAAACATTCAGTACTTC
>TRBV28|.|TRBJ2-7|TRBD1
CASRLPGQGATYEQYF
TGTGCCAGCAGGTTACCGGGACAGGGGGCAACCTACGAGCAGTACTTC
>TRBV7-9|.|TRBJ2-5|TRBD1
CASSLWGQGSRETQYF
TGTGCCAGCAGCTTATGGGGACAGGGATCGAGAGAGACCCAGTACTTC
>TRBV6-7|.|TRBJ2-3|TRBD2
CASSYSCGGSFPSTDTQYF
TGTGCCAGCAGTTACTCTTGCGGGGGATCCTTCCCTAGCACAGATACGCAGTATTTT
>TRBV7-2|.|TRBJ2-3|TRBD2
CAVGTSIDTQYF
TGTGCCGTAGGGACTAGCATAGATACGCAGTATTTT
>TRBV14|once|TRBJ2-1|TRBD1
CASSQKDRGLFSGVEQFF
TGTGCCAGCAGCCAAAAGGACAGGGGTCTTTTCTCAGGGGTTGAGCAGTTCTTC
>TRBV2|.|TRBJ1-5|.
CAARGEYNRPQHF
TGTGCCGCCCGCGGGGAGTATAATCGGCCCCAGCATTTT
>TRBV19|.|TRBJ2-5|TRBD2
CASRLAGGLQETQYF
TGTGCCAGTAGACTAGCGGGGGGATTACAAGAGACCCAGTACTTC
>TRBV19|few|TRBJ2-7|TRBD2
CASSIGRTSGSYEQYF
TGTGCCAGTAGTATTGGGCGGACTAGCGGTTCCTACGAGCAGTACTTC
>TRBV7-2|.|TRBJ2-1|TRBD2
CASSLRTSGIEQFF
TGTGCCAGCAGCTTACGGACTAGCGGCATCGAGCAGTTCTTC
>TRBV7-2|.|TRBJ1-3|.
CASSRQGYSGNTIYF
TGTGCCAGCAGCCGTCAGGGCTACTCTGGAAACACCATATATTTT
>TRBV4-1|once|TRBJ2-4|TRBD2
CASSQAGGVEQYF
TGCGCCAGCAGCCAGGCGGGAGGGGTGGAGCAGTACTTC
>TRBV13|.|TRBJ1-1|TRBD1
CASSPRDRGPDTEAFF
TGTGCCAGCAGCCCCCGGGACAGGGGGCCGGACACTGAAGCTTTCTTT
>TRBV9|.|TRBJ2-5|TRBD2
CASPKGGPGETQYF
TGTGCCAGCCCCAAGGGAGGGCCGGGAGAGACCCAGTACTTC
>TRBV5-6|.|TRBJ2-4|.
CASRLRGGKNIQYF
TGTGCCAGCAGGTTGAGGGGAGGAAAAAACATTCAGTACTTC
>TRBV5-1|.|TRBJ1-2|TRBD1
CASSKDRVSGYTF
TGCGCCAGCAGCAAGGACAGGGTGTCTGGCTACACCTTC
>TRBV10-3|.|TRBJ2-7|TRBD2
CATLGTSGIGPVEQYF
TGTGCCACCCTCGGGACTAGCGGGATTGGTCCTGTCGAGCAGTACTTC
>TRBV9|.|TRBJ2-7|TRBD1
CASSPGTGLFYEQYF
TGTGCCAGCAGCCCCGGGACAGGGCTCTTCTACGAGCAGTACTTC
>TRBV7-2|.|TRBJ2-2|TRBD1
CASRPTGGNTGELFF
TGTGCCAGCAGACCGACAGGGGGCAACACCGGGGAGCTGTTTTTT
>TRBV19|.|TRBJ1-5|.
CASHSANQPQHF
TGTGCCAGTCACAGTGCGAATCAGCCCCAGCATTTT
>TRBV10-3|.|TRBJ2-5|.
CAISESELLDKTQYF
TGTGCCATCAGTGAGTCGGAACTATTGGATAAGACCCAGTACTTC
>TRBV3-1/TRBV3-2|.|TRBJ2-7|.
CASSQVGGFAREQYF
TGTGCCAGCAGCCAAGTCGGAGGCTTCGCCCGGGAGCAGTACTTC
>TRBV7-5|many|TRBJ2-5|.
CARSLGSRGEETQYF
TGTGCCAGAAGCTTAGGGAGTCGGGGAGAGGAGACCCAGTACTTC
>TRBV7-8|.|TRBJ1-6|.
CASSRATASSYNSPLHF
TGTGCCAGCAGCCGCGCGACAGCGAGCTCCTATAATTCACCCCTCCACTTT
>TRBV7-2|.|TRBJ1-6|.
CASSGRNSPLHF
TGTGCCAGCAGCGGCCGTAATTCACCCCTCCACTTT
>TRBV6-5|.|TRBJ1-3|TRBD1
CASSSHRGVGNTIYF
TGTGCCAGCAGTTCCCACAGGGGAGTCGGAAACACCATATATTTT
>TRBV10-1|.|TRBJ2-3|TRBD2
CASSESVGGVTDTQYF
TGCGCCAGCAGTGAGTCGGTTGGGGGGGTCACAGATACGCAGTATTTT
>TRBV5-1|once|TRBJ2-5|.
CASSLAAGLETQYF
TGCGCCAGCAGCTTGGCCGCGGGCTTGGAGACCCAGTACTTC
>TRBV15|.|TRBJ1-2|TRBD1
CATSGTGDSNYGYTF
TGTGCCACCAGCGGGACAGGGGATTCCAACTATGGCTACACCTTC
>TRBV10-1|.|TRBJ1-5|TRBD1
CASSPRDRVRNQPQHF
TGCGCCAGCAGTCCCCGGGACAGGGTTCGCAATCAGCCCCAGCATTTT
>TRBV6-6|.|TRBJ2-3|TRBD2
CASSYSVGGIDTQYF
TGTGCCAGCAGTTACTCGGTGGGGGGGATAGATACGCAGTATTTT
>TRBV28|once|TRBJ1-2|.
CAIQRFNYGYTF
TGTGCGATACAACGATTTAACTATGGCTACACCTTC
>TRBV12-3/TRBV12-4|once|TRBJ2-5|.
CASSAPWRETQYF
TGTGCCAGCAGCGCCCCGTGGAGAGAGACCCAGTACTTC
>TRBV28|.|TRBJ2-1|TRBD2
CASSLYGVAGAYNEQFF
TGTGCCAGCAGTTTATATGGGGTAGCGGGAGCGTACAATGAGCAGTTCTTC
>TRBV5-1|.|TRBJ2-1|TRBD2
CASEHGAKAGDYNEQFF
TGCGCCAGCGAACATGGGGCCAAAGCGGGAGATTACAATGAGCAGTTCTTC
>TRBV5-1|few|TRBJ1-2|.
CASSLGVNYGYTF
TGCGCCAGCAGCCTAGGAGTTAACTATGGCTACACCTTC
>TRBV27|.|TRBJ2-7|TRBD2
CASSLRTLAGGHGEQYF
TGTGCCAGCAGTTTACGGACGCTAGCGGGGGGTCATGGCGAGCAGTACTTC
>TRBV7-2|.|TRBJ2-6|.
CASSPNPSGSGANVLTF
TGTGCCAGCAGTCCCAACCCATCAGGTTCTGGGGCCAACGTCCTGACTTTC
>TRBV7-9|.|TRBJ2-2|TRBD1
CASSDHGGQGVAGELFF
TGTGCCAGCAGCGATCACGGGGGACAGGGAGTCGCCGGGGAGCTGTTTTTT
>TRBV5-6|.|TRBJ2-3|TRBD1
CASSSGTGLDTQYF
TGTGCCAGCAGCTCCGGGACAGGGCTAGATACGCAGTATTTT
>TRBV14|many|TRBJ1-2|TRBD1
CASGTGWNYGYTF
TGTGCCTCCGGGACAGGGTGGAACTATGGCTACACCTTC
>TRBV10-3|.|TRBJ1-3|.
CATCQGTYSGNTIYF
TGTGCCACCTGTCAAGGGACTTACTCTGGAAACACCATATATTTT
>TRBV24-1|.|TRBJ2-5|.
CATSDTTAEETQYF
TGTGCCACCTCGGACACCACCGCGGAAGAGACCCAGTACTTC
>TRBV6-1|.|TRBJ2-3|TRBD2
CASSAGLAGGTDTQYF
TGTGCCAGCAGTGCGGGACTAGCGGGGGGCACAGATACGCAGTATTTT
>TRBV5-8|.|TRBJ2-2|.
CASSSPGAGANTGELFF
TGTGCCAGCAGCTCCCCAGGGGCCGGAGCAAACACCGGGGAGCTGTTTTTT
>TRBV2|.|TRBJ1-1|.
CASSEGGFYTEAFF
TGTGCCAGCAGTGAAGGGGGCTTCTACACTGAAGCTTTCTTT
>TRBV30|many|TRBJ1-4|TRBD1
CAWAGGPNEKLFF
TGTGCCTGGGCAGGGGGCCCTAATGAAAAACTGTTTTTT
>TRBV29-1|.|TRBJ1-5|.
CSAGGGHQPQHF
TGCAGCGCGGGCGGGGGGCATCAGCCCCAGCATTTT
>TRBV7-9|.|TRBJ2-4|TRBD1
CASSFTGGYENIQYF
TGTGCCAGCAGCTTCACAGGGGGTTATGAAAACATTCAGTACTTC
>TRBV12-5|.|TRBJ1-1|.
CASGLTGEAFF
TGTGCTAGTGGTTTGACGGGGGAAGCTTTCTTT
>TRBV19|.|TRBJ2-7|.
CASSMGNAYEQYF
TGTGCCAGTAGTATGGGCAATGCCTACGAGCAGTACTTC
>TRBV4-3|.|TRBJ2-2|.
CASSQVGGPRRELFF
TGCGCCAGCAGCCAAGTCGGGGGGCCCAGGAGGGAGCTGTTTTTT
>TRBV12-3/TRBV12-4|.|TRBJ2-7|.
CASRPTGSYEQYF
TGTGCCAGTAGGCCGACAGGTTCCTACGAGCAGTACTTC